This T cell receptor beta chain was captured by sequencing in a study of blood T cell repertoires in COVID-19. Germline loops: CDR1 SGHDN, CDR2 FVKESK. With V trimmed by 2 bases and J by 7 bases, 4 bases remained unmatched. CDR3 length: 15 residues. The repertoire was sequenced with immunoSEQ multiplex PCR; TCRdb's copy has only in-frame clones and lacks some. This sample yields approximately 140,000 clones, of which 79% are seen a single time; about 3.6% belongs to the top ten. This sequence originates from a man aged 55 to 70 with acute or convalescent COVID-19. The gene calls are TRBV14 and TRBJ1-6; TRBD1 matches at 8 bases. The specimen was peripheral blood. Here the CDR3 reads CASSQRQGRNSPLHF. The CDR3 nucleotides are TGTGCCAGCAGCCAACGACAGGGGCGAAATTCACCCCTCCACTTT.